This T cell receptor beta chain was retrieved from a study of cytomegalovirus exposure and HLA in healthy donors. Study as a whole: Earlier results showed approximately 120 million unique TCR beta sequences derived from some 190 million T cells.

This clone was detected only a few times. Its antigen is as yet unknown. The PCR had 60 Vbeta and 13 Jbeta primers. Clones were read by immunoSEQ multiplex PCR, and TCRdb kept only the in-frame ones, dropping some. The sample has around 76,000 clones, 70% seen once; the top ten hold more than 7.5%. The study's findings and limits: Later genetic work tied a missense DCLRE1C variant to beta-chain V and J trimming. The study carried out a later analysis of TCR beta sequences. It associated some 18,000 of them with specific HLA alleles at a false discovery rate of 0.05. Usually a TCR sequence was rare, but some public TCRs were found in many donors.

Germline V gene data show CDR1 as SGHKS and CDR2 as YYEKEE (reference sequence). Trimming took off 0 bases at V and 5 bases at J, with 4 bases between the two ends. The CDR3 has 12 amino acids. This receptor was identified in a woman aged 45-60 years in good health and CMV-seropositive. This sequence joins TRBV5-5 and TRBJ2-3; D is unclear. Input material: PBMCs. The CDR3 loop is CASSLGGDTQYF. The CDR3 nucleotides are TGTGCCAGCAGCTTGGGAGGAGATACGCAGTATTTT.